Reported below is one T cell receptor (beta chain). This specimen comes from a study of cytomegalovirus exposure and HLA in healthy donors. PCR involved 60 Vbeta and 13 Jbeta primers. Data came from immunoSEQ multiplex PCR; TCRdb stores just in-frame clones and leaves some out. The profile shows 140,000 to 150,000 clones, roughly 9.8% of them singletons. The CDR3 has 18 amino acids. CDR1 is SEHNR and CDR2 is FQNEAQ in the germline V gene (reference sequence). V lost 1 base to trimming and J lost 5 bases; unmatched junction nucleotides: 15. The TCR was taken from a man between 50 and 59 years old in good health and CMV-seronegative. The sequenced sample was PBMCs. The V and J genes are TRBV7-9 and TRBJ2-5, with 8 bases fitting TRBD2. CDR3 region: CASSLGGGTAGVGETQYF. The DNA for the CDR3 is TGTGCCAGCAGCTTAGGAGGAGGCACAGCGGGAGTGGGGGAGACCCAGTACTTC.